This is a list of T cell receptor beta chains from one sample in a study of T cell responses to AZD1222 COVID-19 vaccine. This table comes from immunoSEQ multiplex PCR, and its TCRdb copy is limited to in-frame clones, with some not included. The sample yields fewer than 110,000 clones, roughly 90% seen once. The sample here was peripheral blood, taken on day 0 of AZD1222 vaccination. The receptors derive from an adult in good health. The CDR3 runs from the conserved cysteine through the conserved F or W. Each record gives: clone size, J gene, V gene, D gene, CDR3 protein, CDR3 DNA. D genes are given only for firm matches. Clone size is not always given. Where it is, it says once, few, many or a class for expanded clones.

size: NA
J: TRBJ2-7
V: TRBV28
D: NA
CDR3: CASTKGLPEQYF
DNA: TGTGCCAGCACCAAAGGACTCCCCGAGCAGTACTTC

size: NA
J: TRBJ2-1
V: TRBV6-1
D: NA
CDR3: CASSEPGGSYNEQFF
DNA: TGTGCCAGCAGTGAACCTGGGGGCTCCTACAATGAGCAGTTCTTC

size: once
J: TRBJ2-5
V: TRBV10-1
D: NA
CDR3: CASSDWGTQETQYF
DNA: TGCGCCAGCAGTGATTGGGGTACTCAAGAGACCCAGTACTTC

size: NA
J: TRBJ2-2
V: TRBV19
D: TRBD1
CDR3: CAAGRGQNTGELFF
DNA: TGTGCAGCTGGAAGGGGGCAAAACACCGGGGAGCTGTTTTTT

size: NA
J: TRBJ2-1
V: TRBV6-1
D: NA
CDR3: CASSEFGVRYNEQFF
DNA: TGTGCCAGCAGTGAGTTTGGGGTAAGATACAATGAGCAGTTCTTC

size: NA
J: TRBJ2-1
V: TRBV10-3
D: NA
CDR3: CAINGEQSNNEQFF
DNA: TGTGCCATCAACGGCGAGCAGTCTAACAATGAGCAGTTCTTC

size: NA
J: TRBJ1-5
V: TRBV19
D: NA
CDR3: CASSIIYDRYSNQPQHF
DNA: TGTGCCAGTAGTATAATTTACGACAGGTATAGCAATCAGCCCCAGCATTTT

size: NA
J: TRBJ2-5
V: TRBV10-3
D: NA
CDR3: CAVRSGGLQETQYF
DNA: TGTGCCGTCCGGTCCGGCGGCCTACAAGAGACCCAGTACTTC

size: NA
J: TRBJ1-4
V: TRBV29-1
D: NA
CDR3: CSVEDREKLFF
DNA: TGCAGCGTTGAAGATAGGGAAAAACTGTTTTTT

size: NA
J: TRBJ1-5
V: TRBV28
D: NA
CDR3: CASSLDLSNQPQHF
DNA: TGTGCCAGCAGTCTTGACCTTAGCAATCAGCCCCAGCATTTT

size: NA
J: TRBJ2-3
V: TRBV27
D: NA
CDR3: CASSPSNLPDTQYF
DNA: TGTGCCAGCAGTCCTAGCAACCTTCCAGATACGCAGTATTTT

size: NA
J: TRBJ2-7
V: TRBV5-4
D: TRBD2
CDR3: CASSVSGIRVEQYF
DNA: TGTGCCAGCAGCGTTAGCGGGATCCGCGTCGAGCAGTACTTC

size: NA
J: TRBJ2-7
V: TRBV11-3
D: TRBD2
CDR3: CASSKGLAGDSSYEQYF
DNA: TGTGCCAGCAGCAAGGGACTAGCGGGAGATAGTTCCTACGAGCAGTACTTC

size: NA
J: TRBJ1-5
V: TRBV9
D: NA
CDR3: CASSATGPSYWQPQHF
DNA: TGTGCCAGCAGCGCGACGGGACCCTCGTATTGGCAGCCCCAGCATTTT

size: NA
J: TRBJ1-5
V: TRBV6-5
D: NA
CDR3: CASRLHSNQPQHF
DNA: TGTGCCAGCAGATTACATAGCAATCAGCCCCAGCATTTT

size: NA
J: TRBJ1-5
V: TRBV25-1
D: TRBD1
CDR3: CASSEGQGLSNQPQHF
DNA: TGTGCCAGCAGTGAAGGACAGGGGTTAAGCAATCAGCCCCAGCATTTT

size: NA
J: TRBJ1-2
V: TRBV5-1
D: TRBD1
CDR3: CASSFLTGGDYGYTF
DNA: TGCGCCAGCAGCTTCCTGACAGGGGGGGACTATGGCTACACCTTC

size: NA
J: TRBJ1-2
V: TRBV3-1/TRBV3-2
D: NA
CDR3: CASSQGRVSGYTF
DNA: TGTGCCAGCAGCCAAGGGCGGGTGAGTGGCTACACCTTC

size: NA
J: TRBJ2-1
V: TRBV27
D: NA
CDR3: CASSLLPAGSYNEQFF
DNA: TGTGCCAGCAGTTTATTGCCAGCGGGCTCCTACAATGAGCAGTTCTTC

size: NA
J: TRBJ2-7
V: TRBV2
D: NA
CDR3: CASNSQGYSYEQYF
DNA: TGTGCCAGCAACTCGCAGGGATACTCCTACGAGCAGTACTTC

size: few
J: TRBJ2-7
V: TRBV19
D: NA
CDR3: CASILLVYEQYF
DNA: TGTGCCAGTATTCTCCTCGTCTACGAGCAGTACTTC

size: NA
J: TRBJ2-1
V: TRBV28
D: TRBD2
CDR3: CASSSPTSGRKLEQFF
DNA: TGTGCCAGCAGTTCTCCTACTAGCGGGAGGAAGCTTGAGCAGTTCTTC

size: once
J: TRBJ1-2
V: TRBV5-1
D: TRBD1
CDR3: CASSVYAGTEYGYTF
DNA: TGCGCCAGCAGCGTGTACGCCGGGACAGAATATGGCTACACCTTC

size: once
J: TRBJ2-2
V: TRBV27
D: TRBD1
CDR3: CASSLRQGRIPGELFF
DNA: TGTGCCAGCAGTTTGCGACAGGGTAGAATCCCCGGGGAGCTGTTTTTT

size: NA
J: TRBJ2-1
V: TRBV7-9
D: NA
CDR3: CASSFGGASYNEQFF
DNA: TGTGCCAGCAGCTTCGGAGGGGCCTCCTACAATGAGCAGTTCTTC

size: NA
J: TRBJ1-1
V: TRBV5-1
D: NA
CDR3: CASSLTPRGEAFF
DNA: TGCGCCAGCAGCTTGACCCCACGAGGTGAGGCTTTCTTT

size: NA
J: TRBJ1-1
V: TRBV29-1
D: TRBD1
CDR3: CSVGQGWNTEAFF
DNA: TGCAGCGTTGGACAGGGGTGGAACACTGAAGCTTTCTTT

size: NA
J: TRBJ2-5
V: TRBV15
D: NA
CDR3: CATSRGQVQETQYF
DNA: TGTGCCACCAGCAGAGGACAGGTCCAAGAGACCCAGTACTTC

size: NA
J: TRBJ2-1
V: TRBV7-8
D: NA
CDR3: CASRGGGQAGSYNEQFF
DNA: TGTGCCAGCAGGGGCGGCGGACAGGCGGGAAGTTACAATGAGCAGTTCTTC

size: NA
J: TRBJ2-3
V: TRBV10-1
D: NA
CDR3: CASSGTGTLSTDTQYF
DNA: TGCGCCAGCAGTGGGACCGGGACACTTAGCACAGATACGCAGTATTTT

size: few
J: TRBJ2-7
V: TRBV11-1
D: NA
CDR3: CASSPGLTSLEQYF
DNA: TGTGCCAGCAGCCCGGGGTTAACCTCCCTCGAGCAGTACTTC

size: NA
J: TRBJ2-7
V: TRBV30
D: NA
CDR3: CAWSVRYEQYF
DNA: TGTGCCTGGAGTGTACGGTACGAGCAGTACTTC